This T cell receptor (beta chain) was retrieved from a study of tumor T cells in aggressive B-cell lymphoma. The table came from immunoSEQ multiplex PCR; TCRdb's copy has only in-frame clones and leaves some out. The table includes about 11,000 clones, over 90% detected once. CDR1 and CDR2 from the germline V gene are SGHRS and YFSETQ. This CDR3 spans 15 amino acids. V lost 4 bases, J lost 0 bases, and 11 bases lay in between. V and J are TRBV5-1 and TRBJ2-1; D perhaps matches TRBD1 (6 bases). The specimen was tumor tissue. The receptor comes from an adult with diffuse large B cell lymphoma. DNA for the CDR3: TGCGCCAGCAGCCAAGGACAGACCTCCTACAATGAGCAGTTCTTC. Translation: CASSQGQTSYNEQFF.